A single sample is the source of the 22 T cell receptor beta chains below, sequenced in a study of immune heterogeneity within non-small cell lung tumors. For each sample, template was around 0.55 ug of bulk tumor genomic DNA. From each primary tumor, several far-apart biopsies were obtained during surgery. Curative surgical treatment was performed in patients who had newly diagnosed, untreated non-small cell lung cancer. It was a multiplex PCR that amplified TCR beta CDR3, with 32 V and 13 J primers. MiXCR, applied by TCRdb to the multiplex PCR reads, yields one record per CDR3 protein. In the table there are 15,000 or so distinct CDR3 sequences, roughly 29% of which are singletons. The sample comprised lung tumor tissue. These receptors all stem from a man between 40 and 49 years old with non-small cell lung cancer.

This clonotype qualifies as medium-sized. The V and J genes are TRBV11-2 and TRBJ2-7, with D perhaps TRBD1 (5 bases). The CDR3 contains 15 residues. Trimming removed 5 bases at V and 1 base at J, with 15 bases between. Germline V gene sequence: CDR1 SGHAT, CDR2 FQNNGV. The CDR3 loop is CASSQGSGRSYEQYF. CDR3 bases: TGTGCCAGCAGCCAGGGATCGGGTCGTTCCTACGAGCAGTACTTC.

The rearrangement links TRBV5-1 to TRBJ1-1, with 7 bases aligning to TRBD1. CDR1 and CDR2 (germline): SGHRS, YFSETQ. The CDR3 extends over 14 amino acids. The ends lost 2 bases at V and 1 base at J; junction bases unmatched: 2. The CDR3 loop is CASSFGTANTEAFF. For the CDR3, the DNA is TGCGCCAGCAGCTTCGGGACAGCGAACACTGAAGCTTTCTTT.

Remarks on this clonotype: One base away lies a much larger clone, so this may be a sequencing read error. This chain joins TRBV4-3 and TRBJ1-1, with 7 nucleotides matching TRBD1. J lost 2 bases, V lost 4 bases, and 4 bases had no gene match. The germline V gene has CDR1 LGHNA and CDR2 YSLEER. The CDR3 totals 14 residues. The CDR3, as DNA: TGCGCCAGCAGCCTCGGACAGGTTAACACTGAAGCTTTCTTT. Translation gives CASSLGQVNTEAFF.

The chain joins TRBV7-9 to TRBJ1-2; no reliable D call. Germline lookup yields CDR1 SEHNR and CDR2 FQNEAQ (reference sequence). The CDR3 sequence is 15 residues long. V dropped 4 bases and J dropped 0 bases, with 12 bases sitting between them. CDR3 sequence: CASSSPKAANYGYTF. In DNA form, the CDR3 reads TGTGCCAGCAGCTCCCCGAAGGCTGCTAACTATGGCTACACCTTC.

Worth noting for this clonotype: A much more abundant neighbour one base away suggests this may be a read error. V gene TRBV18 combines with J gene TRBJ1-2; TRBD1 might be the D (6 bases). This CDR3 has 15 residues. The V gene's germline CDR1 is KGHSH and CDR2 LQKENI. CDR3 sequence: CVSSPRAGGPYGYTF. CDR3 bases: TGTGTCAGCTCACCGAGGGCCGGGGGCCCTTATGGCTACACCTTC.

This clonotype came up many times. V is TRBV20-1 and J is TRBJ2-7; D call uncertain. V lost 3 bases and J 2 bases, leaving 14 bases between the germline ends. CDR3 size: 14 residues. Per the germline V gene, CDR1 is DFQATT and CDR2 is SNEGSKA (reference sequence). The CDR3 DNA reads as TGCAGTGCTAGTCACATTGGGGTAGCCTACGAGCAGTACTTC. Its translation: CSASHIGVAYEQYF.

In its sample, this clonotype is medium-sized (0.01 to 0.1%). V is TRBV7-2 and J is TRBJ1-2, with D unresolved. The V gene lost 5 bases and the J gene lost 8 bases, with 18 bases spanning the gap. CDR3 length equals 14 residues. Germline loops: CDR1 SGHTA, CDR2 FQGNSA. Written as DNA, the CDR3 is TGTGCCAGCAGCCCCCCCGGCAGAGGAGAAGGCTACACCTTC. Translation gives CASSPPGRGEGYTF. Filled out from reference TRBV7-2 and TRBJ1-2, the complete variable domain reads GAGVSQSPSNKVTEKGKDVELRCDPISGHTALYWYRQSLGQGLEFLIYFQGNSAPDKSGLPSDRFSAERTGGSVSTLTIQRTQQEDSAVYLCASSPPGRGEGYTFGSGTRLTVV.

The chain carries TRBV20-1 and TRBJ2-1, with 11 bases aligning to TRBD2. The CDR3 is 17 residues long. Losses at the gene ends were 0 bases for V and 2 bases for J; bases not matched to a gene: 6. Germline V lookup: CDR1 DFQATT, CDR2 SNEGSKA (reference sequence). The CDR3 DNA reads as TGCAGTGCTAGAGATTATCTAGCGGGAGGCGCCTACAATGAGCAGTTCTTC. It specifies CSARDYLAGGAYNEQFF.

By frequency in the sample, this clonotype is medium-sized. The V gene is TRBV12-3 or TRBV12-4, the J gene TRBJ1-5, with D perhaps matching TRBD1 (6 bases). Trimming removed 1 base from V and 0 bases from J, with 10 bases in between. The CDR3 is 16 residues long. Written as DNA, the CDR3 is TGTGCCAGCAGTTTAGGGACAGTGATTAGCAATCAGCCCCAGCATTTT. It is translated as CASSLGTVISNQPQHF.

This clonotype is termed medium-sized (0.01 to 0.1%). The chain links TRBV19 to TRBJ1-3; TRBD1 is a possible D gene (5 bases). CDR3 size: 15 residues. CDR1 and CDR2 from the germline V gene are LNHDA and SQIVND (reference sequence). Between the trimmed V and J ends, which lost 3 bases and 0 bases, there was a span of 9 bases. CDR3 sequence (DNA): TGTGCCAGTAGTATTGGGACGGTCTCTGGAAACACCATATATTTT. This encodes CASSIGTVSGNTIYF.

About this clonotype: A much more abundant neighbour one base away suggests this may be a read error. The chain uses TRBV3-1 and TRBJ1-3, with D hard to call. CDR3 size: 17 residues. Germline V gene sequence: CDR1 LGHDT, CDR2 YNNKEL (reference sequence). The chain's CDR3 is CASSHFGGLSSGNTKYF. The CDR3 region has the DNA TGTGCCAGCAGCCACTTTGGTGGACTGTCCTCTGGAAACACCAAATATTTT.

This chain connects TRBV13 to TRBJ2-1, with TRBD1 as a possible D gene (10 bases). Germline CDR1 is PRHDT and CDR2 is FYEKMQ (reference sequence). This CDR3 has 16 amino acids. V was clipped by 8 bases and J by 2 bases, with 19 bases between them. CDR3 loop: CASRGGGTGAYNEQFF. CDR3 nucleotides: TGTGCCAGCCGCGGGGGGGGGACAGGGGCCTACAATGAGCAGTTCTTC.

As for this clonotype: Possible read error: a much larger clone is one base away. The J gene is TRBJ1-1, the V gene TRBV5-1, with D tentatively TRBD1 (5 bases). The CDR3 runs to 17 residues. V lost 0 bases and J 6 bases, leaving 21 bases between the germline ends. Germline V gives CDR1 SGHRS, CDR2 YFSETQ. CDR3 in DNA: TGCGCCAGCAGCTTGGGTCCCGAAAGAGTGGGACGGGCTGAAGCTTTCTTT. The encoded protein is CASSLGPERVGRAEAFF.

This clonotype was picked up one time. A much larger clonotype is one base distant, so this may be a read error. In this CDR3 the conserved last residue, phenylalanine or tryptophan, is missing, so a read error is likely. The rearrangement joins TRBV20-1 to TRBJ2-7; 10 nucleotides agree with TRBD2. CDR1 is DFQATT, CDR2 SNEGSKA, per germline (reference sequence). V gave up 6 bases and J gave up 2 bases; unmatched junction bases: 10. The CDR3 is 15 amino acids. The CDR3 loop reads CSAPGGAGGPYEQYL. For the CDR3, the DNA is TGCAGTGCCCCGGGCGGAGCGGGAGGGCCCTACGAGCAGTACTTA.

This clonotype showed up just once. With a much larger clone just one base away, this may be a read error. The chain couples TRBV5-1 to TRBJ1-1, with D unresolved. Trimming shortened V by 0 bases and J by 7 bases, and 13 bases separated the two germline ends. The CDR3 has 14 residues. Germline-derived CDR1 and CDR2 are SGHRS and YFSETQ. CDR3 coding DNA: TGCGCCAGCAGCTTGGTGCCCGGATCCCATGAAGCTTTCTTT. Translating gives CASSLVPGSHEAFF.

This clonotype is medium-sized (0.01 to 0.1%). The chain has TRBV27 and TRBJ1-2; 10 bases agree with TRBD1. The CDR3 contains 14 residues. CDR1 MNHEY and CDR2 SMNVEV come from the germline V gene (reference sequence). J gave up 6 bases and V 5 bases, and 6 bases lay outside the gene matches. CDR3 sequence: CASSPATGGHGYTF. DNA for the CDR3: TGTGCCAGCAGTCCCGCGACAGGGGGCCATGGCTACACCTTC.

This clonotype is termed medium-sized (0.01 to 0.1%). This sequence joins TRBV15 and TRBJ2-3, with D unclear. The V end lost 1 base, the J end lost 0 bases, and 8 bases lay between the germline ends. Germline CDR1 reads LNHNV; CDR2 reads YYDKDF (reference sequence). The CDR3 is made up of 15 amino acids. In nucleotides, the CDR3 is TGTGCCACCAGCAGAGGAGATGCTAGCACAGATACGCAGTATTTT. Amino acids: CATSRGDASTDTQYF.

The table lists this clonotype with many counts. The rearrangement uses TRBV11-3 and TRBJ2-2; D perhaps matches TRBD2 (6 bases). The CDR3 has 15 residues. V shed 5 bases and J shed 4 bases, with 14 bases lying between them. The germline CDR1 and CDR2 sequences are SGHNT and YENEEA. The CDR3: CASSKVVGGTGELFF. Written as DNA, the CDR3 is TGTGCCAGCAGCAAAGTGGTCGGGGGCACCGGGGAGCTGTTTTTT.

This clonotype counts as medium-sized (0.01 to 0.1%). The V call is TRBV20-1, the J call TRBJ2-7; perhaps D is TRBD1 or TRBD2 (5 bases each). Trimming cost V 3 bases and J 5 bases, with 20 bases left between them. CDR1 and CDR2 from the germline V gene are DFQATT and SNEGSKA (reference sequence). The CDR3 extends over 15 amino acids. As DNA, the CDR3 is TGCAGTGCTAGCGTTTCTGTGAGGGGATTTGACGAGCAGTACTTC. Protein: CSASVSVRGFDEQYF.

The J gene is TRBJ2-2, the V gene TRBV5-6, with TRBD2 matching 7 bases. This CDR3 has 15 amino acids. Germline assignment: CDR1 SGHDT and CDR2 YYEEEE. The V gene end was trimmed by 4 bases and the J gene end by 1 base; junction bases not matched to a gene: 4. CDR3 protein: CASSPQRGNTGELFF. CDR3 DNA sequence: TGTGCCAGCAGCCCACAGCGGGGGAACACCGGGGAGCTGTTTTTT. The full variable domain, rest sourced from reference TRBV5-6 and TRBJ2-2, is DAGVTQSPTHLIKTRGQQVTLRCSPKSGHDTVSWYQQALGQGPQFIFQYYEEEERQRGNFPDRFSGHQFPNYSSELNVNALLLGDSALYLCASSPQRGNTGELFFGEGSRLTVL.

V and J are TRBV25-1 and TRBJ1-1; D gene ambiguous. There are 15 residues in the CDR3. Germline V lookup: CDR1 MGHDK, CDR2 SYGVNS. Trimming took off 3 bases at V and 1 base at J, with 12 bases between the two ends. The CDR3: CASSDDPGGNTEAFF. The CDR3 DNA reads TGTGCCAGCAGTGACGATCCCGGCGGGAACACTGAAGCTTTCTTT.

Only a few counts were recorded for this clonotype. The J gene is TRBJ2-7, the V gene TRBV12-3 or TRBV12-4, with 7 nucleotides matching TRBD1. Losses at the gene ends were 2 bases for V and 9 bases for J; bases not matched to a gene: 10. The CDR3 spans 14 residues. The CDR3 sequence is CASSLRQGVGVQYF. The CDR3 DNA reads TGTGCCAGCAGTTTACGGCAGGGGGTTGGCGTGCAGTACTTC.